Sequencing of this T cell receptor (beta chain) was carried out in a study of high-grade serous ovarian cancer treatment subgroups. Findings of the study overall: Repertoire analysis covered CDR3 alone, not CDR1 or CDR2. Repertoire similarity ranged roughly 0.1 to 0.85 between tumors of one patient. TCR clonal relatedness correlated positively with neoantigen level. Bulk tumor TCR sequencing gave no spatial information.

V lost 4 bases to trimming and J lost 0 bases, with 19 bases between them. The CDR3 length is 18 residues. Per germline, CDR1 LGHNA and CDR2 YSLEER. The tumor samples were collected prior to definitive surgery or chemotherapy. The repertoire was sequenced with immunoSEQ multiplex PCR; TCRdb's copy has only in-frame clones and lacks some. The sample has around 8,800 clones, 88% seen once. A note on this clone: Its antigen remains unidentified.

The sequence came from a human donor with high-grade serous ovarian cancer. Sample: tumor tissue. The gene calls are TRBV4-3 and TRBJ2-1; D is perhaps TRBD2 (5 bases). This chain's CDR3 is CASSRGSSAESSYNEQFF. The CDR3 DNA reads TGCGCCAGCAGCCGAGGTAGTTCAGCGGAGAGCTCCTACAATGAGCAGTTCTTC.